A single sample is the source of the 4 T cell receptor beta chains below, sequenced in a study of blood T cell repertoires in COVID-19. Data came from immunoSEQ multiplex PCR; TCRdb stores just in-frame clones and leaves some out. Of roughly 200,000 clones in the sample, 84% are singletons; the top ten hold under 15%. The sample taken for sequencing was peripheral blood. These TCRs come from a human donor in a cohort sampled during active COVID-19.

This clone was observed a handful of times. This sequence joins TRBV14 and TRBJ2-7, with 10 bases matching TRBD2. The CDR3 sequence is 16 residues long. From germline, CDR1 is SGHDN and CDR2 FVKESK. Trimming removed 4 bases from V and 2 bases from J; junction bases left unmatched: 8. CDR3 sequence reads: CASSRLTSGSTYEQYF. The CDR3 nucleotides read TGTGCCAGCAGCCGACTGACTAGCGGGTCCACCTACGAGCAGTACTTC.

CDR3 nucleotide sequence: TGTGCCAGCGCGGGGACAGCCGCAACTAATGAAAAACTGTTTTTT. Encoded protein: CASAGTAATNEKLFF. The chain uses TRBV7-9 and TRBJ1-4; 7 bases match TRBD1. The V gene's germline CDR1 is SEHNR and CDR2 FQNEAQ (reference sequence). V shed 8 bases and J 0 bases; nucleotides not matched to a gene: 6. This CDR3 spans 15 amino acids.

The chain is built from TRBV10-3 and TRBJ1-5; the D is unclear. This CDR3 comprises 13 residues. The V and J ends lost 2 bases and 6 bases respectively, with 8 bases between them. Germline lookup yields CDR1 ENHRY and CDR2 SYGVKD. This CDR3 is CAISEGVGQPQHF. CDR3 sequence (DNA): TGTGCCATCAGTGAGGGTGTCGGTCAGCCCCAGCATTTT.

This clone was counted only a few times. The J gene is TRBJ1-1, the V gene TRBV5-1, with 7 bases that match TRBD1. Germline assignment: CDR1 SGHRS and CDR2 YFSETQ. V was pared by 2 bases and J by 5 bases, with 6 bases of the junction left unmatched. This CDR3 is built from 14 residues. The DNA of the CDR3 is TGCGCCAGCAGCTTACAACAGGGGCGGACTGAAGCTTTCTTT. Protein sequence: CASSLQQGRTEAFF.